This T cell receptor beta chain comes out of a study of Graves' ophthalmopathy and Graves' hyperthyroidism. The authors amplified TCR beta CDR3 regions from RNA transcripts. Second-round multiplex PCR came after first-round RT-PCR with HTBI primers. TCRdb used MiXCR to reprocess the multiplex PCR reads, holding one entry per CDR3 protein. Of around 1.1 million distinct CDR3 sequences listed, about two fifths are singletons. This clonotype was detected ten times or more. CDR1 is SQVTM, CDR2 ANQGSEA, per germline. The CDR3 spans 14 residues. V gave up 0 bases and J gave up 0 bases; unmatched junction bases: 2.

The sample taken for sequencing was peripheral blood or thyroid tissue (not recorded which). The clonotype originates from an adult man with Graves' hyperthyroidism. This rearrangement joins TRBV29-1 to TRBJ2-7; 7 bases fit TRBD1. CDR3 DNA sequence: TGCAGCGTTGAAGACGGGGACAGCTCCTACGAGCAGTACTTC. It translates to CSVEDGDSSYEQYF.